The next 21 T cell receptor beta chains were all read from a single sample in a study of early T cells in non-severe SARS-CoV-2 infection. One entry per CDR3 protein, called by TCRdb with MiXCR from the 5' RACE reads. Here the sample spans about 71,000 distinct CDR3 sequences, roughly 15% being singletons. This specimen was whole blood, taken at baseline. The receptors here all came from an adult who was a healthcare worker with PCR-confirmed SARS-CoV-2 infection or an uninfected control (not recorded which).

The chain links TRBV12-3 or TRBV12-4 to TRBJ1-2; 10 positions match TRBD1. CDR3 size: 13 residues. Germline trimming cut 6 bases from V and 8 bases from J; bases unmatched to any gene: 6. The CDR3 bases are TGTGCCAGCAGAAGAGGACAGGGGGAAGGCTACACCTTC. This codes for CASRRGQGEGYTF.

A single count supports this clonotype. The chain links TRBV28 to TRBJ2-1; D possibly corresponds to TRBD2 (5 bases). Trimming shortened V by 5 bases and J by 9 bases, and 17 bases separated the two germline ends. This CDR3 is 14 amino acids long. Germline CDR1 and CDR2: MDHEN and SYDVKM. CDR3 residues: CASSTMAPRGEQFF. The CDR3 coding sequence is TGTGCCAGCAGTACGATGGCCCCCCGGGGTGAGCAGTTCTTC.

The gene calls are TRBV29-1 and TRBJ1-1; possibly TRBD1 for D (5 bases). Germline V CDR1 and CDR2: SQVTM, ANQGSEA. V gave up 4 bases and J gave up 1 base, with 7 bases separating them. The CDR3 runs 12 residues. The CDR3 coding sequence is TGCAGCGTTGTGGACAAGAACACTGAAGCTTTCTTT. Its protein product is CSVVDKNTEAFF.

This clonotype occurred a few times. The chain employs TRBV20-1 and TRBJ2-1, with 10 bases that match TRBD2. V trimming: 3 bases; J trimming: 11 bases; junction bases outside the gene matches: 16. From germline, CDR1 is DFQATT and CDR2 SNEGSKA (reference sequence). This CDR3 spans 16 amino acids. CDR3 region: CSARRSLAGPFSKQFF. The CDR3 coding sequence is TGCAGTGCTAGGAGGTCACTAGCGGGGCCCTTCAGTAAGCAGTTCTTC.

This clonotype was counted many times. V and J are TRBV20-1 and TRBJ1-6, with a possible D match to TRBD1 (6 bases). Looked up from germline, CDR1 is DFQATT and CDR2 is SNEGSKA (reference sequence). The V end lost 3 bases, the J end lost 10 bases, and 37 bases lay between the germline ends. The CDR3 covers 21 residues. The CDR3 DNA follows: TGCAGTGCTAGTACGAGAGAGAGCAATGTCGGGGGGACACAACGGGGGTCACCCCTCCACTTT. Protein: CSASTRESNVGGTQRGSPLHF.

This clonotype came up many times. This chain joins TRBV28 and TRBJ2-6, with D maybe TRBD1 (5 bases). This CDR3 is built from 15 residues. Germline V gene data show CDR1 as MDHEN and CDR2 as SYDVKM. Trimming removed 6 bases at V and 0 bases at J, with 9 bases between. This CDR3 is CASRQDLSGANVLTF. The CDR3 DNA reads as TGTGCCAGCAGACAGGATCTCTCTGGGGCCAACGTCCTGACTTTC. The entire variable domain, with the rest obtained from reference TRBV28 and TRBJ2-6, is as follows: DVKVTQSSRYLVKRTGEKVFLECVQDMDHENMFWYRQDPGLGLRLIYFSYDVKMKEKGDIPEGYSVSREKKERFSLILESASTNQTSMYLCASRQDLSGANVLTFGAGSRLTVL.

This clonotype was seen more than once but under ten times. This sequence joins TRBV7-2 and TRBJ2-1, with 9 positions matching TRBD1. In germline, CDR1 is SGHTA, CDR2 FQGNSA. This CDR3 has 15 amino acids. V was pared by 5 bases and J by 2 bases, with 4 bases of the junction left unmatched. The CDR3 reads CASSRQGEAYNEQFF. CDR3 nucleotide sequence: TGTGCCAGCAGCCGACAGGGGGAGGCCTACAATGAGCAGTTCTTC.

The chain has TRBV20-1 and TRBJ1-1, with D hard to call. There are 11 residues in the CDR3. The V gene's germline CDR1 is DFQATT and CDR2 SNEGSKA (reference sequence). Trimming cost V 7 bases and J 8 bases, with 14 bases left between them. CDR3 DNA sequence: TGCAGTGTCAATCGTCGCACCGAAGCTTTCTTT. This translates into CSVNRRTEAFF.

This clonotype has just a few counts. The V call is TRBV14, the J call TRBJ1-1; D remains unclear. Trimming took off 2 bases at V and 8 bases at J, with 12 bases between the two ends. This CDR3 comprises 13 residues. Per germline, CDR1 SGHDN and CDR2 FVKESK. This CDR3 is CASSQLPPGEAFF. Written as DNA, the CDR3 is TGTGCCAGCAGCCAACTGCCGCCGGGCGAAGCTTTCTTT. Variable domain in full (rest from reference TRBV14 and TRBJ1-1): EAGVTQFPSHSVIEKGQTVTLRCDPISGHDNLYWYRRVMGKEIKFLLHFVKESKQDESGMPNNRFLAERTGGTYSTLKVQPAELEDSGVYFCASSQLPPGEAFFGQGTRLTVV.

The V gene is TRBV29-1, the J gene TRBJ2-2, with D possibly being TRBD1 (6 bases). Germline assignment: CDR1 SQVTM and CDR2 ANQGSEA. The CDR3 is 11 residues long. V was clipped by 7 bases and J by 6 bases, with 9 bases between them. The CDR3, as DNA: TGCAGCGCGCAGGGGTCCGGGGAGCTGTTTTTT. This sequence encodes CSAQGSGELFF.

The rearrangement joins TRBV6-4 to TRBJ2-2; D ambiguous. Trimming cost V 0 bases and J 4 bases, with 9 bases left between them. Looked up from germline, CDR1 is MRHNA and CDR2 is SNTAGT. This CDR3 has 15 amino acids. The CDR3 is CASSDSSDGTGELFF. In DNA, the CDR3 is TGTGCCAGCAGTGACTCGTCAGATGGCACCGGGGAGCTGTTTTTT.

This clonotype was recorded only once. The CDR3 loop is CASSPGTGDNQPQHF. The CDR3 region has the DNA TGTGCCAGCTCACCCGGGACAGGGGACAATCAGCCCCAGCATTTT. V gene TRBV18 combines with J gene TRBJ1-5; 10 nucleotides line up with TRBD1. Trimming at V came to 3 bases and at J to 3 bases, leaving 2 bases not matched to a gene. The germline gives CDR1 KGHSH, CDR2 LQKENI. The CDR3 runs 15 residues.

The rearrangement links TRBV3-1 to TRBJ2-1, with 7 bases identical to TRBD2. J gave up 8 bases and V 4 bases, and 14 bases lay outside the gene matches. Germline assignment: CDR1 LGHDT and CDR2 YNNKEL (reference sequence). The CDR3 covers 16 residues. CDR3 protein: CASSLAGTKTRHEQFF. CDR3 bases: TGTGCCAGCAGCCTTGCCGGGACTAAAACCCGGCATGAGCAGTTCTTC.

This clonotype was detected a few times. V is TRBV13 and J is TRBJ1-4, with TRBD1 as a possible D gene (5 bases). Trimming cost V 3 bases and J 8 bases, with 19 bases left between them. The germline CDR1 and CDR2 sequences are PRHDT and FYEKMQ (reference sequence). CDR3 length equals 16 residues. The CDR3 region is CASSFRGQGLGEKLFF. Here the CDR3 DNA reads TGTGCCAGCAGCTTTCGCGGTCAGGGCCTTGGAGAAAAACTGTTTTTT.

This sequence joins TRBV28 and TRBJ2-2; no clear D. Trimming stripped 6 bases from V and 5 bases from J, with 16 bases between. Germline assignment: CDR1 MDHEN and CDR2 SYDVKM. The CDR3 has 15 amino acids. DNA for the CDR3: TGTGCCAGCAGGGTTGGCGGAAGAAGGACCGGGGAGCTGTTTTTT. Translating it yields CASRVGGRRTGELFF.

The rearrangement joins TRBV28 to TRBJ1-2; D gene uncertain. Between the trimmed V and J ends, which lost 1 base and 7 bases, there was a span of 10 bases. This CDR3 has 13 residues. Germline V gives CDR1 MDHEN, CDR2 SYDVKM. In nucleotides, the CDR3 is TGTGCCAGCAGTTTATCCCCTCGGTTTGGCTACACCTTC. This codes for CASSLSPRFGYTF.

This clonotype was detected ten times or more. This chain joins TRBV2 and TRBJ2-1; 14 bases map to TRBD2. V lost 8 bases and J lost 8; bases outside the gene matches: 5. This CDR3 comprises 14 residues. Germline lookup yields CDR1 SNHLY and CDR2 FYNNEI. Written as DNA, the CDR3 is TGTGCCAGCTCGGGACTAGCGGGAGCCCATGAGCAGTTCTTC. Protein sequence: CASSGLAGAHEQFF.

This chain joins TRBV7-3 and TRBJ2-1; 9 bases are a match to TRBD2. The V and J ends lost 5 bases and 2 bases, in that order; junction bases with no gene match: 7. The CDR3 covers 16 residues. Germline V lookup: CDR1 SGHTA, CDR2 FQGTGA. The CDR3 loop reads CASSILAGATYNEQFF. The CDR3 coding sequence is TGTGCCAGCAGCATTTTAGCGGGAGCCACCTACAATGAGCAGTTCTTC.

Points on this clonotype: This sequence may be a read error, since a much larger clone differs from it by one base. The gene calls are TRBV7-2 and TRBJ2-3; perhaps TRBD2 as D (5 bases). The CDR3 extends over 16 amino acids. Germline loops: CDR1 SGHTA, CDR2 FQGNSA. V lost 3 bases and J lost 1, with 14 bases in between. The CDR3 is CASSFAAEVGTDTQYF. CDR3 DNA sequence: TGTGCCAGCAGCTTTGCAGCGGAAGTGGGCACAGATACGCAGTATTTT.

The chain has TRBV18 and TRBJ2-1; D uncertain. The V end lost 4 bases, the J end lost 7 bases, and 8 bases lay between the germline ends. The CDR3 consists of 12 residues. The germline V gene has CDR1 KGHSH and CDR2 LQKENI. This chain's CDR3 is CASSQQQNEQFF. Written as DNA, the CDR3 is TGTGCCAGCTCACAACAACAGAATGAGCAGTTCTTC.

This rearrangement joins TRBV9 to TRBJ1-4; D gene ambiguous. The germline V and J ends were trimmed by 0 bases and 8 bases, with 14 bases remaining between them. Germline CDR1 is SGDLS and CDR2 is YYNGEE. The CDR3 is 15 amino acids. This CDR3 is CASSVAGRAGEKLFF. DNA of the CDR3: TGTGCCAGCAGCGTAGCTGGGAGGGCTGGGGAAAAACTGTTTTTT.